One and the same sample provided the 21 T cell receptor beta chains below, sequenced in a study of cytomegalovirus exposure and HLA in healthy donors. PCR used 60 Vbeta primers and 13 Jbeta primers. The repertoire was sequenced with immunoSEQ multiplex PCR; TCRdb's copy has only in-frame clones and lacks some. This sample lists over 100,000 clones; its ten largest clones have around 7%. The sequenced sample consisted of PBMCs. These receptors were taken from a man aged 35-49 years in good health and CMV-seropositive.

The V and J genes are TRBV7-8 and TRBJ1-4; the match to TRBD1 covers 8 bases. Germline values: CDR1 SGHVS, CDR2 FQNEAQ. The V segment lost 5 bases and the J segment 4 bases; nucleotides outside the gene matches: 6. This CDR3 region has 15 residues. As DNA, the CDR3 is TGTGCCAGCAGCCCCAGGGGGCGGAATAATGAAAAACTGTTTTTT. This sequence encodes CASSPRGRNNEKLFF.

The genes are TRBV4-1 and TRBJ1-5, with D hard to call. Germline-derived CDR1 and CDR2 are MGHRA and YSYEKL. There are 15 residues in the CDR3. Trimming took 1 base from V and 9 from J, leaving 16 bases between them. The CDR3 region is CASSQVGPPHGPQHF. DNA of the CDR3: TGCGCCAGCAGCCAAGTGGGCCCACCCCATGGGCCCCAGCATTTT.

As regards this clone: Other DNA variants within this sample encode the same CDR3. The rearrangement joins TRBV19 to TRBJ1-1; D remains ambiguous. The CDR3 is 13 residues long. V dropped 3 bases and J dropped 1 base, with 6 bases sitting between them. Germline loops: CDR1 LNHDA, CDR2 SQIVND (reference sequence). The DNA of the CDR3 is TGTGCCAGTAGTATCTCCGGGAACACTGAAGCTTTCTTT. Translation: CASSISGNTEAFF.

This chain joins TRBV15 and TRBJ1-4; TRBD1 is a possible D gene (5 bases). Trimming removed 6 bases at V and 0 bases at J, with 8 bases between. CDR1 and CDR2 (germline): LNHNV, YYDKDF (reference sequence). The CDR3 runs to 14 residues. In DNA, the CDR3 is TGTGCCACCAGTGACAGCGCAACTAATGAAAAACTGTTTTTT. Translating gives CATSDSATNEKLFF.

Comment on this clone: The junction differs from germline at one of its ends, possibly a read error. The rearrangement links TRBV28 to TRBJ2-4, with 8 bases that match TRBD1. This CDR3 is built from 13 residues. CDR1 and CDR2 (germline): MDHEN, SYDVKM. In DNA form, the CDR3 reads TGTGCCAGCAGTTTACTGAGACAGGGGCGAGGGTTCTTC. This sequence encodes CASSLLRQGRGFF.

The chain recombines TRBV25-1 with TRBJ2-3; D is uncertain. The germline V gene encodes CDR1 MGHDK and CDR2 SYGVNS. V lost 9 bases and J 6 bases, leaving 10 bases between the germline ends. The CDR3 has 11 amino acids. In DNA form, the CDR3 reads TGTGCCAGTGCGGCCGGCGATACGCAGTATTTT. It encodes CASAAGDTQYF. The full variable domain, its missing parts supplied by reference TRBV25-1 and TRBJ2-3, is EADIYQTPRYLVIGTGKKITLECSQTMGHDKMYWYQQDPGMELHLIHYSYGVNSTEKGDLSSESTVSRIRTEHFPLTLESARPSHTSQYLCASAAGDTQYFGPGTRLTVL.

This chain uses TRBV18 with TRBJ1-2; D call uncertain. V gave up 2 bases and J gave up 6 bases, with 10 bases separating them. The CDR3 has 13 residues. Germline CDR1 and CDR2: KGHSH and LQKENI. The CDR3 spells CASSPSTLDGYTF. CDR3 bases: TGTGCCAGCTCACCATCAACATTGGATGGCTACACCTTC.

The chain joins TRBV7-2 to TRBJ2-7; 10 nucleotides line up with TRBD2. CDR1 and CDR2 (germline): SGHTA, FQGNSA. The CDR3 is 14 amino acids. Trimming at V came to 6 bases and at J to 2 bases, leaving 4 bases not matched to a gene. The CDR3 here is CASSPGTSAYEQYF. CDR3 bases: TGTGCCAGCAGTCCCGGGACTAGCGCCTACGAGCAGTACTTC.

The V call is TRBV15, the J call TRBJ2-1, with a possible D match to TRBD1 (6 bases). The V end lost 4 bases, the J end lost 5 bases, and 15 bases lay between the germline ends. The CDR3 extends over 15 amino acids. Germline V gene sequence: CDR1 LNHNV, CDR2 YYDKDF (reference sequence). CDR3 residues: CATSNRVEINNEQFF. For the CDR3, the DNA is TGTGCCACCAGCAACAGGGTGGAAATTAACAATGAGCAGTTCTTC.

DNA of the CDR3: TGTGCCAGCAGTTTACAGGGTTTGTACGAGCAGTACTTC. It is translated as CASSLQGLYEQYF. The chain has TRBV28 and TRBJ2-5, with D tentatively TRBD1 (5 bases). The better agreement between TRBJ2-7 and the DNA end casts doubt on the J call. Germline V gives CDR1 MDHEN, CDR2 SYDVKM. The CDR3 consists of 13 residues.

The chain is built from TRBV5-5 and TRBJ1-1; maybe TRBD1 (5 bases). V shed 2 bases and J shed 4 bases, with 9 bases lying between them. Germline V gene lookup returns CDR1 SGHKS and CDR2 YYEKEE (reference sequence). CDR3 size: 13 residues. CDR3 sequence (DNA): TGTGCCAGCAGCTTAACCGGGGGCACTGAAGCTTTCTTT. It translates to CASSLTGGTEAFF.

The J gene is TRBJ1-1, the V gene TRBV4-1; D uncertain. Germline V gene data show CDR1 as MGHRA and CDR2 as YSYEKL. This CDR3 has 14 amino acids. V gave up 5 bases and J gave up 2 bases, with 12 bases separating them. The CDR3 is CASSSLPSNTEAFF. For the CDR3, the DNA is TGCGCCAGCAGCTCCCTTCCTAGCAACACTGAAGCTTTCTTT.

The chain recombines TRBV5-6 with TRBJ1-4; the D is unclear. CDR3 size: 13 residues. Germline CDR1 and CDR2: SGHDT and YYEEEE. V was cut by 2 bases and J by 6 bases, with 8 bases left in between. CDR3 sequence reads: CASSFRTDEKLFF. The CDR3 region has the DNA TGTGCCAGCAGCTTCCGCACGGATGAAAAACTGTTTTTT.

For this clone: Other DNA sequences in this sample translate to the same CDR3. The J gene is TRBJ2-5, the V gene TRBV4-1; TRBD2 aligns across 11 bases. This CDR3 has 15 residues. Looked up from germline, CDR1 is MGHRA and CDR2 is YSYEKL. Germline trimming cut 4 bases from V and 4 bases from J; bases unmatched to any gene: 5. The DNA of the CDR3 is TGCGCCAGCAGCCCCAGTGGACTAGCGGGAGAGACCCAGTACTTC. This encodes CASSPSGLAGETQYF.

The chain recombines TRBV9 with TRBJ1-1; D is undetermined. This CDR3 has 13 residues. The germline V gene encodes CDR1 SGDLS and CDR2 YYNGEE. V shed 0 bases and J shed 8 bases, with 11 bases lying between them. CDR3 sequence: CASSVVSEPEAFF. For the CDR3, the DNA is TGTGCCAGCAGCGTAGTTTCTGAGCCCGAAGCTTTCTTT.

The chain recombines TRBV2 with TRBJ2-7, with D unclear. CDR3 length: 12 amino acids. Trimming left V 1 base short and J 6 bases short, with 7 bases between. Germline V gives CDR1 SNHLY, CDR2 FYNNEI. CDR3 loop: CASSEVNGEQYF. CDR3 nucleotide sequence: TGTGCCAGCAGTGAAGTAAACGGCGAGCAGTACTTC. Full variable domain (outside the CDR3, taken from reference TRBV2 and TRBJ2-7): EPEVTQTPSHQVTQMGQEVILRCVPISNHLYFYWYRQILGQKVEFLVSFYNNEISEKSEIFDDQFSVERPDGSNFTLKIRSTKLEDSAMYFCASSEVNGEQYFGPGTRLTVT.

J is TRBJ1-2 and V is TRBV5-1; D is undetermined. CDR3 length: 15 residues. Germline V gene data show CDR1 as SGHRS and CDR2 as YFSETQ. V was pared by 0 bases and J by 4 bases, with 13 bases between. Here the CDR3 reads CASSLAVGAVYGYTF. In nucleotides, the CDR3 is TGCGCCAGCAGCTTGGCCGTCGGAGCTGTCTATGGCTACACCTTC.

The V call is TRBV10-3, the J call TRBJ1-2; TRBD1 matches at 7 bases. After removal of 6 bases from V and 0 bases from J, the junction contained 7 bases not matched to a gene. The CDR3 contains 15 residues. The germline V gene has CDR1 ENHRY and CDR2 SYGVKD. CDR3 loop: CAIRGTVISNYGYTF. CDR3 sequence (DNA): TGTGCCATCAGGGGGACAGTTATCTCTAACTATGGCTACACCTTC.

The rearrangement uses TRBV9 and TRBJ2-7, with D maybe TRBD2 (6 bases). V lost 3 bases, J lost 0 bases, and 10 bases lay in between. Germline assignment: CDR1 SGDLS and CDR2 YYNGEE. CDR3 length: 14 residues. The DNA of the CDR3 is TGTGCCAGCAGCGGGGACGGGGGCTCCTACGAGCAGTACTTC. It translates to CASSGDGGSYEQYF.

This chain uses TRBV19 with TRBJ2-3; 8 bases are a match to TRBD1. Trimming took 4 bases from V and 0 from J; bases not matched to a gene: 6. This CDR3 spans 16 amino acids. Germline CDR1 reads LNHDA; CDR2 reads SQIVND (reference sequence). The CDR3 coding sequence is TGTGCCAGTAGTACCGGGACAGGCCTTAGCACAGATACGCAGTATTTT. Translating gives CASSTGTGLSTDTQYF.

The V call is TRBV6-5, the J call TRBJ2-7, with TRBD2 as a possible D gene (6 bases). With 7 bases removed from V and 3 bases from J, the gap between germline ends came to 19 bases. Germline values: CDR1 MNHEY, CDR2 SVGAGI. The CDR3 is 15 residues long. The CDR3 DNA reads as TGTGCCAGCAAGGCTTTCGGGGACTTCGGCTACGAGCAGTACTTC. It is translated as CASKAFGDFGYEQYF.